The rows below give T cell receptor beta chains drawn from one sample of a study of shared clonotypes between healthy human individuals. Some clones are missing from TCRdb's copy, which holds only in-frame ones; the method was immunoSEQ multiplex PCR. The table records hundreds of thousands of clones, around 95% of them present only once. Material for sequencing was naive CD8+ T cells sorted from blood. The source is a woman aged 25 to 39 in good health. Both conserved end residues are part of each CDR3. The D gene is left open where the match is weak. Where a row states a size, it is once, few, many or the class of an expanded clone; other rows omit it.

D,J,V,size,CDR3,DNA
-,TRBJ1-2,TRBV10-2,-,CASSDRPHYGYTF,TGCGCCAGCAGTGACAGGCCCCACTATGGCTACACCTTC
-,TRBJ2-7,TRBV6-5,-,CASSYHGAADYEQYF,TGTGCCAGCAGTTACCATGGGGCAGCGGACTACGAGCAGTACTTC
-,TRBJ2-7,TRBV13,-,CASSLGPAAESSYEQYF,TGTGCCAGCAGCTTAGGCCCGGCGGCGGAGAGCTCCTACGAGCAGTACTTC
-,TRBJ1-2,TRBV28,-,CASIKARDRGSYTF,TGTGCCAGCATCAAAGCGAGGGACCGGGGAAGCTACACCTTC
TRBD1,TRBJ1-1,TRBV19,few,CASSWTGNTEAFF,TGTGCCAGTAGTTGGACAGGGAACACTGAAGCTTTCTTT
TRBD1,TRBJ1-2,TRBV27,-,CASGFTGALGYGYTF,TGTGCCAGCGGGTTTACAGGGGCGCTTGGCTATGGCTACACCTTC
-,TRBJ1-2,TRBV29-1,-,CSVSRQANAEHYGYTF,TGCAGCGTTTCCCGACAGGCTAACGCGGAGCACTATGGCTACACCTTC
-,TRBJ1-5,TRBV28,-,CASSLVGYGQPQHF,TGTGCCAGCAGTTTAGTAGGGTACGGTCAGCCCCAGCATTTT
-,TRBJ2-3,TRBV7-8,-,CASSSRGLTDTQYF,TGTGCCAGCAGCTCCCGAGGCCTCACAGATACGCAGTATTTT
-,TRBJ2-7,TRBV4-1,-,CASSQGRSSYEQYF,TGCGCCAGCAGCCAAGGCCGGAGCTCCTACGAGCAGTACTTC
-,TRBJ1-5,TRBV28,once,CASSFFDGNNQPQHF,TGTGCCAGCAGTTTTTTTGACGGAAACAATCAGCCCCAGCATTTT
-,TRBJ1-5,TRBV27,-,CASSPSRGQINQPQHF,TGTGCCAGCAGTCCTTCTAGAGGACAGATCAATCAGCCCCAGCATTTT
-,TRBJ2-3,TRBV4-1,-,CASSFRDKGSTDTQYF,TGCGCCAGCAGCTTCCGGGACAAGGGCTCAACAGATACGCAGTATTTT
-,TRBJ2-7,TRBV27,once,CASSLWGSGEQYF,TGTGCCAGCAGTTTATGGGGCTCCGGGGAGCAGTACTTC
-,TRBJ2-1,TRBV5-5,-,CASSTDRNLNNEQFF,TGTGCCAGCAGCACAGACAGGAACTTAAACAATGAGCAGTTCTTC
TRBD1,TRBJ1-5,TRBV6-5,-,CASTPGGDQPQHF,TGTGCCAGCACCCCAGGGGGGGATCAGCCCCAGCATTTT
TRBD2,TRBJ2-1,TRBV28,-,CASSSTSSNPYNEQFF,TGTGCCAGCAGCTCGACTAGCAGCAACCCTTACAATGAGCAGTTCTTC
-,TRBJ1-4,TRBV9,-,CASSLGGGREKLFF,TGTGCCAGCAGCTTGGGTGGGGGGAGAGAAAAACTGTTTTTT
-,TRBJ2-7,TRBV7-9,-,CASSGSRDYEQYF,TGTGCCAGCAGCGGTTCTCGAGACTACGAGCAGTACTTC
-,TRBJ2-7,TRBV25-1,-,CASRNYGENYEQYF,TGTGCCAGCCGGAACTACGGGGAGAACTACGAGCAGTACTTC
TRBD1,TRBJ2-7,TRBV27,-,CASSPQAGGFDEQYF,TGTGCCAGCAGTCCCCAGGCAGGGGGCTTCGACGAGCAGTACTTC
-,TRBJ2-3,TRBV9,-,CASSPHTTSTDTQYF,TGTGCCAGCAGCCCCCACACTACTAGCACAGATACGCAGTATTTT
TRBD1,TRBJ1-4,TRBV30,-,CAWSVYWTGDEKLFF,TGTGCCTGGAGTGTATATTGGACAGGGGATGAAAAACTGTTTTTT
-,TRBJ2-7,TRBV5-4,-,CASSLGWDLTYEQYF,TGTGCCAGCAGCTTGGGGTGGGACTTGACCTACGAGCAGTACTTC
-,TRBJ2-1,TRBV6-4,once,CASSEEQVSYNEQFF,TGTGCCAGCAGTGAAGAACAGGTCTCCTACAATGAGCAGTTCTTC
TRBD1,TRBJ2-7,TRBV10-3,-,CAISESGTGGIEQYF,TGTGCCATCAGTGAGTCGGGGACAGGGGGAATCGAGCAGTACTTC
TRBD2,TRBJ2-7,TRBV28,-,CASSRGLAEYEQYF,TGTGCCAGCAGCAGGGGACTAGCGGAGTACGAGCAGTACTTC
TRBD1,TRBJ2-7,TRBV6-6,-,CASNPGQFSYEQYF,TGTGCCAGCAACCCGGGACAGTTCTCCTACGAGCAGTACTTC
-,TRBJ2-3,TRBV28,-,CASSLQLQGSSTDTQYF,TGTGCCAGCAGTTTACAACTACAGGGATCTAGCACAGATACGCAGTATTTT
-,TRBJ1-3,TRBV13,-,CASSPGLSSGNTIYF,TGTGCCAGCAGCCCCGGACTGAGCTCTGGAAACACCATATATTTT
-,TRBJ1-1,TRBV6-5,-,CASSYSEGFTEAFF,TGTGCCAGCAGTTACTCTGAGGGCTTCACTGAAGCTTTCTTT
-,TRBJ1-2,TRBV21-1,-,CASRRKDGYTF,TGTGCCAGCAGAAGGAAAGATGGCTACACCTTC
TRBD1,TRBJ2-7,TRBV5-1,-,CASSPKVKGTDYEQYF,TGCGCCAGCAGCCCAAAAGTTAAAGGGACAGACTACGAGCAGTACTTC
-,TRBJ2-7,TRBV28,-,CASSFGRGGYEQYF,TGTGCCAGCAGTTTTGGAAGGGGCGGTTACGAGCAGTACTTC
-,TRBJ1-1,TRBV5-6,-,CASSLWSYMNTEAFF,TGTGCCAGCAGCTTGTGGTCCTACATGAACACTGAAGCTTTCTTT
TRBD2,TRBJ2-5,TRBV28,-,CASSFIAGGETQYF,TGTGCCAGCAGTTTTATAGCGGGAGGGGAGACCCAGTACTTC
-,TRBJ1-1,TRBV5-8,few,CASRPTVLNLNTEAFF,TGTGCCAGCAGGCCGACAGTTCTCAACTTGAACACTGAAGCTTTCTTT
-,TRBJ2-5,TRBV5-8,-,CASSFWPGHKREETQYF,TGTGCCAGCAGCTTTTGGCCCGGACACAAACGGGAAGAGACCCAGTACTTC